Listed below are T cell receptor beta chains from one sample, sequenced in a study of post-analysis software for immune sequencing data. TCRdb processed the PCR reads anew with MiXCR; each CDR3 protein has one entry. The data show approximately 350,000 distinct CDR3 sequences, 30% to 45% seen once. The sequencing input was blood. These receptors came from a girl between 5 and 17 years old with multiple sclerosis. Each CDR3 is given with its conserved first and last residue. The order of the fields is V gene, clone size, J gene, D gene, CDR3 protein, CDR3 DNA. A D gene is named only where the DNA matches it firmly. Expanded clones get a size class; other rows say once, few or many, or leave the size out.

V gene: TRBV4-1; clone size: -; J gene: TRBJ2-7; D gene: TRBD1; CDR3 protein: CASSQGIYLGQGSSSYEQYF; CDR3 DNA: TGCGCCAGCAGCCAAGGAATATACCTGGGACAGGGCTCTAGCTCCTACGAGCAGTACTTC
V gene: TRBV4-1; clone size: -; J gene: TRBJ2-1; D gene: TRBD2; CDR3 protein: CASSLSLANEQFF; CDR3 DNA: TGCGCCAGCAGCCTCTCACTAGCGAATGAGCAGTTCTTC
V gene: TRBV20-1; clone size: -; J gene: TRBJ1-4; D gene: -; CDR3 protein: CSARDGGQGTEKLFF; CDR3 DNA: TGCAGTGCTAGAGATGGGGGACAAGGGACAGAAAAACTGTTTTTT
V gene: TRBV20-1; clone size: few; J gene: TRBJ2-3; D gene: -; CDR3 protein: CSARPGTGTDTQYF; CDR3 DNA: TGCAGTGCTAGACCCGGGACTGGGACAGATACGCAGTATTTT
V gene: TRBV6-2/TRBV6-3; clone size: -; J gene: TRBJ2-3; D gene: TRBD2; CDR3 protein: CASSYPQRGGTDTQYF; CDR3 DNA: TGTGCCAGCAGTTACCCCCAGCGGGGGGGCACAGATACGCAGTATTTT
V gene: TRBV6-6; clone size: few; J gene: TRBJ2-6; D gene: TRBD1; CDR3 protein: CASSYTRDSSGANVLTF; CDR3 DNA: TGTGCCAGCAGTTACACCCGGGACAGCTCTGGGGCCAACGTCCTGACTTTC
V gene: TRBV2; clone size: -; J gene: TRBJ2-3; D gene: TRBD2; CDR3 protein: CASIRLAGGPGNTDTQYF; CDR3 DNA: TGTGCCAGCATCCGACTAGCGGGGGGGCCAGGGAACACAGATACGCAGTATTTT
V gene: TRBV29-1; clone size: -; J gene: TRBJ1-3; D gene: -; CDR3 protein: CSATERSGNTIYF; CDR3 DNA: TGCAGCGCTACAGAACGCTCTGGAAACACCATATATTTT
V gene: TRBV3-1; clone size: few; J gene: TRBJ2-4; D gene: -; CDR3 protein: CASSPQEEGARAKNIQYF; CDR3 DNA: TGTGCCAGCAGCCCCCAGGAGGAGGGGGCGAGGGCCAAAAACATTCAGTACTTC
V gene: TRBV11-2; clone size: -; J gene: TRBJ2-1; D gene: -; CDR3 protein: CASSLASTGGNEQFF; CDR3 DNA: TGTGCCAGCAGCTTAGCGTCGACCGGGGGCAATGAGCAGTTCTTC
V gene: TRBV4-1; clone size: -; J gene: TRBJ2-5; D gene: TRBD1; CDR3 protein: CASSQEGQGSGMVPETQYF; CDR3 DNA: TGCGCCAGCAGCCAAGAAGGACAGGGGTCCGGAATGGTACCAGAGACCCAGTACTTC
V gene: TRBV20-1; clone size: -; J gene: TRBJ2-7; D gene: TRBD1; CDR3 protein: CSANNRGSYEQYF; CDR3 DNA: TGCAGTGCTAATAACAGGGGATCTTACGAGCAGTACTTC
V gene: TRBV5-1; clone size: -; J gene: TRBJ2-5; D gene: -; CDR3 protein: CASSGWLAQQETQYF; CDR3 DNA: TGCGCCAGCAGCGGGTGGCTAGCCCAACAAGAGACCCAGTACTTC
V gene: TRBV24-1; clone size: -; J gene: TRBJ2-1; D gene: -; CDR3 protein: CATSDHRENEQFF; CDR3 DNA: TGTGCCACCAGTGATCACAGGGAGAATGAGCAGTTCTTC
V gene: TRBV6-4; clone size: -; J gene: TRBJ2-2; D gene: TRBD2; CDR3 protein: CASSDGGGSGGRNTGELFF; CDR3 DNA: TGTGCCAGCAGTGACGGGGGCGGTAGCGGGGGCCGGAACACCGGGGAGCTGTTTTTT
V gene: TRBV12-3/TRBV12-4; clone size: -; J gene: TRBJ2-5; D gene: -; CDR3 protein: CASISGNQETQYF; CDR3 DNA: TGTGCCAGCATTTCTGGAAACCAAGAGACCCAGTACTTC
V gene: TRBV4-3; clone size: -; J gene: TRBJ2-1; D gene: TRBD2; CDR3 protein: CASSQGAIGTSGGASEQFF; CDR3 DNA: TGCGCCAGCAGCCAAGGAGCGATCGGGACTAGCGGGGGGGCCAGTGAGCAGTTCTTC
V gene: TRBV20-1; clone size: few; J gene: TRBJ2-1; D gene: TRBD2; CDR3 protein: CSARRTSGGANEQFF; CDR3 DNA: TGCAGTGCTAGAAGGACTAGCGGGGGGGCGAATGAGCAGTTCTTC
V gene: TRBV12-3/TRBV12-4; clone size: -; J gene: TRBJ1-1; D gene: -; CDR3 protein: CASSFYGDTEAFF; CDR3 DNA: TGTGCCAGCAGTTTTTACGGGGACACTGAAGCTTTCTTT
V gene: TRBV28; clone size: -; J gene: TRBJ2-1; D gene: -; CDR3 protein: CASSSFRGLNEQFF; CDR3 DNA: TGTGCCAGCAGTTCCTTCCGGGGGCTCAATGAGCAGTTCTTC
V gene: TRBV7-6; clone size: few; J gene: TRBJ1-2; D gene: -; CDR3 protein: CASSLADSPLGGYTF; CDR3 DNA: TGTGCCAGCAGCTTAGCGGACAGTCCCCTAGGAGGCTACACCTTC
V gene: TRBV7-8; clone size: few; J gene: TRBJ2-3; D gene: TRBD2; CDR3 protein: CASRGGLAGGSTDTQYF; CDR3 DNA: TGTGCCAGCAGGGGCGGTCTGGCGGGGGGGAGCACAGATACGCAGTATTTT
V gene: TRBV7-9; clone size: few; J gene: TRBJ2-3; D gene: -; CDR3 protein: CASSLSVRTDTQYF; CDR3 DNA: TGTGCCAGCAGCTTATCGGTGCGCACAGATACGCAGTATTTT
V gene: TRBV5-6; clone size: -; J gene: TRBJ1-1; D gene: -; CDR3 protein: CASSFMRGTEAFF; CDR3 DNA: TGTGCCAGCAGCTTCATGAGGGGCACTGAAGCTTTCTTT
V gene: TRBV6-5; clone size: once; J gene: TRBJ2-1; D gene: TRBD2; CDR3 protein: CASSYGLAGPHEQFF; CDR3 DNA: TGTGCCAGCAGTTACGGACTAGCGGGTCCCCATGAGCAGTTCTTC
V gene: TRBV6-5; clone size: -; J gene: TRBJ2-1; D gene: -; CDR3 protein: CASSPTRPSYNEQFF; CDR3 DNA: TGTGCCAGCAGTCCCACCCGGCCGTCCTACAATGAGCAGTTCTTC
V gene: TRBV5-1; clone size: few; J gene: TRBJ2-7; D gene: TRBD2; CDR3 protein: CASSGLAGTRQGHEQYF; CDR3 DNA: TGCGCCAGCAGCGGGCTAGCGGGGACCCGACAGGGCCACGAGCAGTACTTC
V gene: TRBV20-1; clone size: -; J gene: TRBJ2-7; D gene: -; CDR3 protein: CSARGRRTYEQYF; CDR3 DNA: TGCAGTGCTCGGGGGCGGAGAACCTACGAGCAGTACTTC
V gene: TRBV5-8; clone size: few; J gene: TRBJ1-2; D gene: TRBD1; CDR3 protein: CASSLVPGGTYGYTF; CDR3 DNA: TGTGCCAGCAGCTTGGTGCCAGGGGGCACCTATGGCTACACCTTC
V gene: TRBV5-1; clone size: -; J gene: TRBJ2-7; D gene: -; CDR3 protein: CASSSTQGSYEQYF; CDR3 DNA: TGCGCCAGCAGCTCTACACAGGGTTCCTACGAGCAGTACTTC
V gene: TRBV12-3/TRBV12-4; clone size: few; J gene: TRBJ1-5; D gene: -; CDR3 protein: CASSLGWPQHF; CDR3 DNA: TGTGCCAGCAGTCTGGGCTGGCCCCAGCATTTT
V gene: TRBV4-1; clone size: -; J gene: TRBJ2-3; D gene: -; CDR3 protein: CASSQNRLTDTQYF; CDR3 DNA: TGCGCCAGCAGCCAAAATCGTCTAACAGATACGCAGTATTTT
V gene: TRBV5-5; clone size: -; J gene: TRBJ2-6; D gene: -; CDR3 protein: CASSRGGGGRSGANVLTF; CDR3 DNA: TGTGCCAGCAGCCGTGGGGGCGGGGGAAGGTCTGGGGCCAACGTCCTGACTTTC
V gene: TRBV5-1; clone size: -; J gene: TRBJ1-2; D gene: -; CDR3 protein: CASSTGGGNGGRSDGYTF; CDR3 DNA: TGCGCCAGCAGCACAGGAGGGGGAAACGGCGGAAGGAGCGATGGCTACACCTTC
V gene: TRBV10-3; clone size: few; J gene: TRBJ2-3; D gene: TRBD2; CDR3 protein: CAISLGLAGTTGTQYF; CDR3 DNA: TGTGCCATCAGTCTCGGACTAGCGGGCACCACAGGTACGCAGTATTTT
V gene: TRBV28; clone size: -; J gene: TRBJ1-2; D gene: TRBD1; CDR3 protein: CASSIGQVYGYTF; CDR3 DNA: TGTGCCAGCAGTATAGGACAGGTCTATGGTTACACCTTC
V gene: TRBV7-6; clone size: -; J gene: TRBJ2-5; D gene: TRBD2; CDR3 protein: CASSPGLAGLETQYF; CDR3 DNA: TGTGCCAGCAGCCCGGGACTAGCGGGGTTGGAGACCCAGTACTTC
V gene: TRBV2; clone size: -; J gene: TRBJ1-1; D gene: -; CDR3 protein: CASRGPDYTEAFF; CDR3 DNA: TGTGCCAGCAGGGGGCCCGATTACACTGAAGCTTTCTTT
V gene: TRBV7-8; clone size: -; J gene: TRBJ2-7; D gene: -; CDR3 protein: CASGSEGVAGAYMDYEQYF; CDR3 DNA: TGTGCCAGCGGCTCGGAAGGGGTCGCGGGGGCGTATATGGACTACGAGCAGTACTTC
V gene: TRBV10-1; clone size: few; J gene: TRBJ2-5; D gene: -; CDR3 protein: CASSESVSGETQYF; CDR3 DNA: TGCGCCAGCAGTGAATCGGTGTCCGGCGAGACCCAGTACTTC
V gene: TRBV5-1; clone size: -; J gene: TRBJ2-4; D gene: -; CDR3 protein: CASSWDTGNIQYF; CDR3 DNA: TGCGCCAGCAGCTGGGACACGGGAAACATTCAGTACTTC
V gene: TRBV5-1; clone size: few; J gene: TRBJ2-1; D gene: TRBD2; CDR3 protein: CASSPLAGGPNEQFF; CDR3 DNA: TGCGCCAGCAGCCCCCTAGCGGGGGGGCCCAATGAGCAGTTCTTC
V gene: TRBV27; clone size: -; J gene: TRBJ1-6; D gene: TRBD1; CDR3 protein: CASRLTGVGNSPLHF; CDR3 DNA: TGTGCCAGCAGACTAACAGGGGTGGGTAATTCACCCCTCCACTTT
V gene: TRBV6-5; clone size: many; J gene: TRBJ2-3; D gene: -; CDR3 protein: CASSPLFAGATDTQYF; CDR3 DNA: TGTGCCAGCAGCCCTCTGTTTGCAGGGGCCACAGATACGCAGTATTTT
V gene: TRBV7-9; clone size: few; J gene: TRBJ2-3; D gene: TRBD1; CDR3 protein: CAITGGFADTQYF; CDR3 DNA: TGTGCCATTACAGGGGGGTTCGCAGATACGCAGTATTTT
V gene: TRBV5-6; clone size: -; J gene: TRBJ2-1; D gene: -; CDR3 protein: CASGLVWGRRYNEQFF; CDR3 DNA: TGTGCCAGCGGCTTGGTGTGGGGGAGGAGGTACAATGAGCAGTTCTTC
V gene: TRBV12-3/TRBV12-4; clone size: once; J gene: TRBJ1-2; D gene: -; CDR3 protein: CASGLAADGYTF; CDR3 DNA: TGTGCCAGCGGTTTAGCGGCGGACGGCTACACCTTC
V gene: TRBV3-1; clone size: -; J gene: TRBJ1-2; D gene: -; CDR3 protein: CASSQGNRYFYGYTF; CDR3 DNA: TGTGCCAGCAGCCAAGGTAACAGGTACTTCTATGGCTACACCTTC
V gene: TRBV20-1; clone size: few; J gene: TRBJ2-5; D gene: TRBD2; CDR3 protein: CSASTSGGWETQYF; CDR3 DNA: TGCAGTGCTAGTACTAGCGGGGGGTGGGAGACCCAGTACTTC
V gene: TRBV7-3; clone size: few; J gene: TRBJ2-7; D gene: TRBD2; CDR3 protein: CASSLWGTSGYEQYF; CDR3 DNA: TGTGCCAGCAGCTTATGGGGGACTAGCGGGTACGAGCAGTACTTC
V gene: TRBV7-7; clone size: -; J gene: TRBJ2-5; D gene: -; CDR3 protein: CASQAGTGQETQYF; CDR3 DNA: TGTGCTAGCCAAGCAGGGACGGGGCAAGAGACCCAGTACTTC
V gene: TRBV10-3; clone size: few; J gene: TRBJ2-7; D gene: -; CDR3 protein: CAISEPYTLRSYEQYF; CDR3 DNA: TGTGCCATCAGTGAGCCCTATACCCTCAGGTCCTACGAGCAGTACTTC
V gene: TRBV5-1; clone size: -; J gene: TRBJ2-3; D gene: -; CDR3 protein: CASSSKLDEGTDTQYF; CDR3 DNA: TGCGCCAGCAGCTCAAAATTGGATGAAGGCACAGATACGCAGTATTTT
V gene: TRBV7-9; clone size: -; J gene: TRBJ2-3; D gene: -; CDR3 protein: CAGSLFDSPDTQYF; CDR3 DNA: TGTGCCGGCAGCTTATTTGACAGCCCAGATACGCAGTATTTT
V gene: TRBV4-3; clone size: -; J gene: TRBJ1-1; D gene: -; CDR3 protein: CASSQDSRRTEAFF; CDR3 DNA: TGCGCCAGCAGCCAAGATTCGAGGCGCACTGAAGCTTTCTTT
V gene: TRBV2; clone size: -; J gene: TRBJ2-6; D gene: TRBD1; CDR3 protein: CASPPGTASLANVLTF; CDR3 DNA: TGTGCCAGCCCCCCCGGGACAGCAAGTCTCGCCAACGTCCTGACTTTC
V gene: TRBV7-9; clone size: few; J gene: TRBJ1-2; D gene: -; CDR3 protein: CASSFEAGWYGYTF; CDR3 DNA: TGTGCCAGCAGCTTCGAGGCGGGGTGGTATGGCTACACCTTC
V gene: TRBV20-1; clone size: -; J gene: TRBJ2-7; D gene: TRBD1; CDR3 protein: CSAGPGQHYEQYF; CDR3 DNA: TGCAGTGCTGGGCCGGGACAGCACTACGAGCAGTACTTC
V gene: TRBV6-1; clone size: -; J gene: TRBJ1-5; D gene: TRBD1; CDR3 protein: CASSVTGTGGSQPQHF; CDR3 DNA: TGTGCCAGCAGTGTAACCGGGACAGGGGGGAGCCAGCCCCAGCATTTT
V gene: TRBV4-3; clone size: -; J gene: TRBJ2-7; D gene: -; CDR3 protein: CASSQDRQGIYEQYF; CDR3 DNA: TGCGCCAGCAGCCAAGATCGGCAGGGGATTTACGAGCAGTACTTC